Below, 29 T cell receptor beta chains from the same sample are listed, as sequenced in a study of shared clonotypes between healthy human individuals (dated by TCRdb to about 2020). Library method: the immunoSEQ multiplex PCR assay. Held by TCRdb, this immuneACCESS table contains in-frame sequences only and omits some clones. Under half of the omission traces to an unresolved V gene where checked; the cause of the rest is unknown. This sample has over a million clones in its table, and roughly 96% of those were observed once. The top ten hold approximately 1.1% of the sample. Sample: naive CD4+ T cells sorted from blood. What the cell subset or site label conveys for this sample: CD45RA+ positively selected. All receptors derive from a man aged 25-45 years in good health.

Remarks on this clone: Other DNA sequences from this sample encode an identical CDR3 as well. The V gene is TRBV19, the J gene TRBJ2-1; TRBD1 aligns across 7 bases. V lost 6 bases, J lost 4 bases, and 9 bases stayed unmatched. The germline V gene encodes CDR1 LNHDA and CDR2 SQIVND (reference sequence). The CDR3 extends over 15 amino acids. CDR3 region: CASRTTGSSYNEQFF. The CDR3 DNA is TGTGCCAGTAGGACGACAGGGTCCTCATACAATGAGCAGTTCTTC.

The chain's CDR3 is CATSARLPISSSYEQYF. CDR3 DNA: TGTGCCACCAGCGCACGACTGCCTATTAGCAGCTCCTACGAGCAGTACTTC. This rearrangement joins TRBV15 to TRBJ2-7, with D hard to call. Trimming took off 5 bases at V and 0 bases at J, with 20 bases between the two ends. The CDR3 runs 17 residues. Germline V gives CDR1 LNHNV, CDR2 YYDKDF (reference sequence).

This rearrangement joins TRBV14 to TRBJ2-1; 7 bases match TRBD2. CDR1 and CDR2 (germline): SGHDN, FVKESK. The CDR3 has 17 amino acids. V shed 0 bases, J shed 4 bases, and the junction held 9 bases outside the gene matches. The CDR3 is CASSQEVASGPYNEQFF. In DNA, the CDR3 is TGTGCCAGCAGCCAAGAGGTTGCTAGCGGACCTTACAATGAGCAGTTCTTC.

V and J are TRBV11-2 and TRBJ1-1; D uncertain. The length of the CDR3 is 11 residues. With 5 bases removed from V and 3 bases from J, the gap between germline ends came to 4 bases. Germline loops: CDR1 SGHAT, CDR2 FQNNGV. This chain's CDR3 is CASSPYTEAFF. The CDR3 bases are TGTGCCAGCAGCCCCTACACTGAAGCTTTCTTT.

The chain uses TRBV28 and TRBJ1-1; 9 nucleotides match TRBD1. This CDR3 is 14 amino acids long. Germline CDR1 reads MDHEN; CDR2 reads SYDVKM. J lost 3 bases, V lost 6 bases, and 5 bases had no gene match. The CDR3 coding sequence is TGTGCCAGCAGGCTACAGGGGGCGGACACTGAAGCTTTCTTT. Protein product: CASRLQGADTEAFF.

The chain is built from TRBV2 and TRBJ2-1; the match to TRBD2 covers 8 bases. CDR1 is SNHLY, CDR2 FYNNEI, per germline. The CDR3 spans 13 residues. J lost 13 bases, V lost 3 bases, and 8 bases had no gene match. The CDR3 DNA reads TGTGCCAGCAGTGACAGAGCGGGAGTGGCTCAGTTCTTC. Translation gives CASSDRAGVAQFF. Combining the CDR3 with reference TRBV2 and TRBJ2-1 gives the whole variable domain EPEVTQTPSHQVTQMGQEVILRCVPISNHLYFYWYRQILGQKVEFLVSFYNNEISEKSEIFDDQFSVERPDGSNFTLKIRSTKLEDSAMYFCASSDRAGVAQFFGPGTRLTVL.

The chain has TRBV27 and TRBJ2-7, with 8 nucleotides matching TRBD1. Germline lookup yields CDR1 MNHEY and CDR2 SMNVEV (reference sequence). The CDR3 is 15 amino acids. The junction had 8 bases not matched to a gene; V was cut back by 5 bases and J by 2 bases. DNA for the CDR3: TGTGCCAGCAGTGTAGGGACAGGTGTTACCTACGAGCAGTACTTC. As protein: CASSVGTGVTYEQYF.

The V and J genes are TRBV7-3 and TRBJ2-7, with D perhaps assigned TRBD1 or TRBD2 (5 bases each). Per the germline V gene, CDR1 is SGHTA and CDR2 is FQGTGA. The CDR3 length is 16 residues. Trimming removed 0 bases from V and 3 bases from J, with 15 bases in between. CDR3 nucleotides: TGTGCCAGCAGCTTAACATGGGACGGGAAGGTCTACGAGCAGTACTTC. This gives the protein CASSLTWDGKVYEQYF.

The chain couples TRBV2 to TRBJ1-5; possibly TRBD1 for D (5 bases). Deletions cut 5 bases from V and 12 bases from J, with 11 bases between. CDR1 and CDR2 from the germline V gene are SNHLY and FYNNEI. This CDR3 spans 11 amino acids. The CDR3 region is CASSPRDFQHF. The CDR3 region has the DNA TGTGCCAGCAGTCCCCGGGACTTCCAGCATTTT.

This chain joins TRBV6-5 and TRBJ2-1; D may be TRBD2 (6 bases). V lost 8 bases, J lost 0 bases, and 14 bases lay in between. The CDR3 is 15 amino acids. CDR1 is MNHEY, CDR2 SVGAGI, per germline. In DNA form, the CDR3 reads TGTGCCAGCTCCCTCGGGAGTGCCTCCTACAATGAGCAGTTCTTC. The encoded protein is CASSLGSASYNEQFF.

This clone was detected only once. CDR3 sequence reads: CASSQEGGSLDEQFF. The CDR3 DNA follows: TGCGCCAGCAGCCAAGAAGGAGGTAGTCTCGATGAGCAGTTCTTC. The chain carries TRBV4-1 and TRBJ2-1; D perhaps matches TRBD2 (5 bases). CDR3 length: 15 residues. Germline CDR1 and CDR2: MGHRA and YSYEKL. V shed 0 bases and J shed 8 bases, with 14 bases lying between them.

The chain couples TRBV6-5 to TRBJ2-5, with TRBD2 matching over 12 bases. CDR3 length: 16 residues. Germline V gene sequence: CDR1 MNHEY, CDR2 SVGAGI. V lost 4 bases, J lost 2 bases, and 5 bases stayed unmatched. CDR3 in amino acids: CASSFRLAGVQETQYF. The CDR3 nucleotides are TGTGCCAGCAGTTTCCGACTAGCGGGAGTACAAGAGACCCAGTACTTC.

V and J are TRBV6-6 and TRBJ2-4, with a possible D match to TRBD1 (5 bases). Trimming shortened V by 6 bases and J by 0 bases, and 12 bases separated the two germline ends. Germline CDR1 is MNHNY and CDR2 is SVGAGI (reference sequence). This CDR3 has 15 amino acids. The CDR3 region has the DNA TGTGCCAGCAGAGACAGACGGCTAGCCAAAAACATTCAGTACTTC. This gives the protein CASRDRRLAKNIQYF.

The chain carries TRBV29-1 and TRBJ1-4; 10 bases map to TRBD1. This CDR3 is 13 amino acids long. CDR1 is SQVTM, CDR2 ANQGSEA, per germline. Unmatched junction bases numbered 6, after V lost 6 bases and J lost 8 bases. The DNA of the CDR3 is TGCAGCGTCGGGGACAGGGGATCGGAAAAACTGTTTTTT. The encoded protein is CSVGDRGSEKLFF.

The V gene is TRBV4-3, the J gene TRBJ2-2; 11 positions match TRBD2. The CDR3 spans 17 residues. V shed 1 base and J 3 bases; nucleotides not matched to a gene: 4. Germline V gene data show CDR1 as LGHNA and CDR2 as YSLEER. The CDR3 DNA is TGCGCCAGCAGCCAAGCACCGGGACTAGCGGACACCGGGGAGCTGTTTTTT. Amino acids: CASSQAPGLADTGELFF.

The genes are TRBV30 and TRBJ2-3; D not certain. CDR3 length equals 15 residues. Germline V lookup: CDR1 GTSNPN, CDR2 SVGIG (reference sequence). The germline V and J ends were trimmed by 2 bases and 2 bases, with 14 bases remaining between them. The CDR3 loop reads CAWSPRKIATDTQYF. The CDR3 DNA reads TGTGCCTGGAGTCCCAGGAAAATCGCCACAGATACGCAGTATTTT. Together with reference TRBV30 and TRBJ2-3, the CDR3 gives the full variable domain: SQTIHQWPATLVQPVGSPLSLECTVEGTSNPNLYWYRQAAGRGLQLLFYSVGIGQISSEVPQNLSASRPQDRQFILSSKKLLLSDSGFYLCAWSPRKIATDTQYFGPGTRLTVL.

Details on this clone: Other nucleotide sequences in the sample specify the same CDR3. This chain links TRBV19 with TRBJ1-5; TRBD1 matches 7 bases. This CDR3 spans 15 amino acids. Germline CDR1 is LNHDA and CDR2 is SQIVND (reference sequence). Trimming cost V 6 bases and J 0 bases; bases outside gene matches: 5. CDR3 in amino acids: CASRTTGNSNQPQHF. The CDR3 nucleotides read TGTGCCAGTAGAACGACAGGGAATAGCAATCAGCCCCAGCATTTT. Supplemented by reference TRBV19 and TRBJ1-5, the full variable domain reads DGGITQSPKYLFRKEGQNVTLSCEQNLNHDAMYWYRQDPGQGLRLIYYSQIVNDFQKGDIAEGYSVSREKKESFPLTVTSAQKNPTAFYLCASRTTGNSNQPQHFGDGTRLSIL.

The chain employs TRBV29-1 and TRBJ1-1; D perhaps matches TRBD1 (6 bases). CDR1 and CDR2 (germline): SQVTM, ANQGSEA. This CDR3 is 13 amino acids long. The germline V and J ends were trimmed by 7 bases and 8 bases, with 20 bases remaining between them. In DNA form, the CDR3 reads TGCAGCGGGAAACAGGGCCGATGGGGGGAAGCTTTCTTT. It is translated as CSGKQGRWGEAFF.

This chain links TRBV7-8 with TRBJ2-1, with D maybe TRBD1 (5 bases). The CDR3 sequence is 15 residues long. The germline V and J ends were trimmed by 5 bases and 9 bases, with 20 bases remaining between them. The germline CDR1 and CDR2 sequences are SGHVS and FQNEAQ. The CDR3 loop is CASSLGARAPGEQFF. The CDR3 DNA reads TGTGCCAGCAGCCTAGGGGCCCGGGCGCCGGGTGAGCAGTTCTTC.

This rearrangement joins TRBV7-8 to TRBJ2-1, with D possibly TRBD2 on 5 matching bases. Between the trimmed V and J ends, which lost 5 bases and 8 bases, there was a span of 19 bases. CDR1 is SGHVS and CDR2 is FQNEAQ in the germline V gene. This CDR3 is 15 amino acids long. CDR3 in amino acids: CASSPTRSAGDEQFF. CDR3 DNA sequence: TGTGCCAGCAGCCCCACCCGCTCCGCGGGCGATGAGCAGTTCTTC.

This clone occurred once. V gene TRBV6-4 combines with J gene TRBJ2-5; TRBD2 might be the D (6 bases). The CDR3 consists of 13 residues. The germline V gene has CDR1 MRHNA and CDR2 SNTAGT. The ends were cut back, 6 bases at V and 7 bases at J, with 15 bases in the middle. CDR3 in DNA: TGTGCCAGCAGCGAAGGAGGGCGGGGGACCCAGTACTTC. Its protein product is CASSEGGRGTQYF.

The rearrangement uses TRBV30 and TRBJ2-3, with 11 bases that match TRBD2. The CDR3 is made up of 18 amino acids. V trimming: 2 bases; J trimming: 5 bases; junction bases outside the gene matches: 15. Germline loops: CDR1 GTSNPN, CDR2 SVGIG (reference sequence). The CDR3 reads CAWSPIGSTSGAGDTQYF. The CDR3 region has the DNA TGTGCCTGGAGTCCCATCGGCTCGACTAGCGGGGCGGGAGATACGCAGTATTTT.

This chain uses TRBV5-3 with TRBJ2-7; weak D call: TRBD2 (5 bases). TRBV5-3 is known as an ORF, though its function is uncertain. The CDR3 consists of 16 residues. V was trimmed by 0 bases and J by 6 bases, leaving 19 bases between them. This CDR3 reads CARSLARVRVFVEQYF. CDR3 in DNA: TGTGCCAGAAGCTTGGCGAGGGTCCGAGTTTTTGTCGAGCAGTACTTC.

This sequence joins TRBV7-2 and TRBJ2-1; 14 bases agree with TRBD2. From germline, CDR1 is SGHTA and CDR2 FQGNSA. J gave up 8 bases and V 5 bases, and 2 bases lay outside the gene matches. The CDR3 consists of 14 residues. This CDR3 reads CASSPGLAGDEQFF. The CDR3 region has the DNA TGTGCCAGCAGCCCGGGACTAGCGGGAGATGAGCAGTTCTTC. Combining the CDR3 with reference TRBV7-2 and TRBJ2-1 gives the whole variable domain GAGVSQSPSNKVTEKGKDVELRCDPISGHTALYWYRQSLGQGLEFLIYFQGNSAPDKSGLPSDRFSAERTGGSVSTLTIQRTQQEDSAVYLCASSPGLAGDEQFFGPGTRLTVL.

J is TRBJ2-1 and V is TRBV5-4, with D possibly TRBD1 on 5 matching bases. This CDR3 contains 15 residues. Germline values: CDR1 SGHNT, CDR2 YYREEE (reference sequence). With 0 bases removed from V and 5 bases from J, the gap between germline ends came to 12 bases. The CDR3 DNA sequence: TGTGCCAGCAGCTTGGGGCTGGACACAAACAATGAGCAGTTCTTC. Translated, it gives CASSLGLDTNNEQFF.

The chain couples TRBV29-1 to TRBJ2-7, with TRBD2 identical over 10 bases. Germline V lookup: CDR1 SQVTM, CDR2 ANQGSEA. CDR3 size: 14 residues. V was pared by 7 bases and J by 5 bases, with 11 bases of the junction left unmatched. CDR3 sequence (DNA): TGCAGCGCCGCGAGGCGTCTAGCGGGAGACGAGCAGTACTTC. It specifies CSAARRLAGDEQYF.

The CDR3 nucleotides are TGTGCCAGCAGTATCCAACGTGGGGGATTTGGAAACACCATATATTTT. Encoded protein: CASSIQRGGFGNTIYF. The chain has TRBV28 and TRBJ1-3; TRBD1 is a possible D gene (5 bases). Trimming stripped 5 bases from V and 3 bases from J, with 17 bases between. Germline V lookup: CDR1 MDHEN, CDR2 SYDVKM. The CDR3 is made up of 16 amino acids. Combining the CDR3 with reference TRBV28 and TRBJ1-3 gives the whole variable domain DVKVTQSSRYLVKRTGEKVFLECVQDMDHENMFWYRQDPGLGLRLIYFSYDVKMKEKGDIPEGYSVSREKKERFSLILESASTNQTSMYLCASSIQRGGFGNTIYFGEGSWLTVV.

This sequence joins TRBV7-8 and TRBJ2-5; D gene ambiguous. This CDR3 contains 16 residues. V lost 2 bases to trimming and J lost 2 bases, with 15 bases between them. Germline-derived CDR1 and CDR2 are SGHVS and FQNEAQ. In DNA, the CDR3 is TGTGCCAGCAGCTTAAACCCAGCAGGTGTACAAGAGACCCAGTACTTC. It encodes CASSLNPAGVQETQYF.

Concerning this clone: Its ends do not fully match the called genes, so a read error is possible. J is TRBJ2-1 and V is TRBV28; the match to TRBD2 covers 12 bases. CDR1 and CDR2 from the germline V gene are MDHEN and SYDVKM. The CDR3 has 11 residues. The CDR3 sequence: CASSLAGGPLF. For the CDR3, the DNA is TGTGCCAGCAGTCTAGCGGGAGGGCCGCTCTTC.